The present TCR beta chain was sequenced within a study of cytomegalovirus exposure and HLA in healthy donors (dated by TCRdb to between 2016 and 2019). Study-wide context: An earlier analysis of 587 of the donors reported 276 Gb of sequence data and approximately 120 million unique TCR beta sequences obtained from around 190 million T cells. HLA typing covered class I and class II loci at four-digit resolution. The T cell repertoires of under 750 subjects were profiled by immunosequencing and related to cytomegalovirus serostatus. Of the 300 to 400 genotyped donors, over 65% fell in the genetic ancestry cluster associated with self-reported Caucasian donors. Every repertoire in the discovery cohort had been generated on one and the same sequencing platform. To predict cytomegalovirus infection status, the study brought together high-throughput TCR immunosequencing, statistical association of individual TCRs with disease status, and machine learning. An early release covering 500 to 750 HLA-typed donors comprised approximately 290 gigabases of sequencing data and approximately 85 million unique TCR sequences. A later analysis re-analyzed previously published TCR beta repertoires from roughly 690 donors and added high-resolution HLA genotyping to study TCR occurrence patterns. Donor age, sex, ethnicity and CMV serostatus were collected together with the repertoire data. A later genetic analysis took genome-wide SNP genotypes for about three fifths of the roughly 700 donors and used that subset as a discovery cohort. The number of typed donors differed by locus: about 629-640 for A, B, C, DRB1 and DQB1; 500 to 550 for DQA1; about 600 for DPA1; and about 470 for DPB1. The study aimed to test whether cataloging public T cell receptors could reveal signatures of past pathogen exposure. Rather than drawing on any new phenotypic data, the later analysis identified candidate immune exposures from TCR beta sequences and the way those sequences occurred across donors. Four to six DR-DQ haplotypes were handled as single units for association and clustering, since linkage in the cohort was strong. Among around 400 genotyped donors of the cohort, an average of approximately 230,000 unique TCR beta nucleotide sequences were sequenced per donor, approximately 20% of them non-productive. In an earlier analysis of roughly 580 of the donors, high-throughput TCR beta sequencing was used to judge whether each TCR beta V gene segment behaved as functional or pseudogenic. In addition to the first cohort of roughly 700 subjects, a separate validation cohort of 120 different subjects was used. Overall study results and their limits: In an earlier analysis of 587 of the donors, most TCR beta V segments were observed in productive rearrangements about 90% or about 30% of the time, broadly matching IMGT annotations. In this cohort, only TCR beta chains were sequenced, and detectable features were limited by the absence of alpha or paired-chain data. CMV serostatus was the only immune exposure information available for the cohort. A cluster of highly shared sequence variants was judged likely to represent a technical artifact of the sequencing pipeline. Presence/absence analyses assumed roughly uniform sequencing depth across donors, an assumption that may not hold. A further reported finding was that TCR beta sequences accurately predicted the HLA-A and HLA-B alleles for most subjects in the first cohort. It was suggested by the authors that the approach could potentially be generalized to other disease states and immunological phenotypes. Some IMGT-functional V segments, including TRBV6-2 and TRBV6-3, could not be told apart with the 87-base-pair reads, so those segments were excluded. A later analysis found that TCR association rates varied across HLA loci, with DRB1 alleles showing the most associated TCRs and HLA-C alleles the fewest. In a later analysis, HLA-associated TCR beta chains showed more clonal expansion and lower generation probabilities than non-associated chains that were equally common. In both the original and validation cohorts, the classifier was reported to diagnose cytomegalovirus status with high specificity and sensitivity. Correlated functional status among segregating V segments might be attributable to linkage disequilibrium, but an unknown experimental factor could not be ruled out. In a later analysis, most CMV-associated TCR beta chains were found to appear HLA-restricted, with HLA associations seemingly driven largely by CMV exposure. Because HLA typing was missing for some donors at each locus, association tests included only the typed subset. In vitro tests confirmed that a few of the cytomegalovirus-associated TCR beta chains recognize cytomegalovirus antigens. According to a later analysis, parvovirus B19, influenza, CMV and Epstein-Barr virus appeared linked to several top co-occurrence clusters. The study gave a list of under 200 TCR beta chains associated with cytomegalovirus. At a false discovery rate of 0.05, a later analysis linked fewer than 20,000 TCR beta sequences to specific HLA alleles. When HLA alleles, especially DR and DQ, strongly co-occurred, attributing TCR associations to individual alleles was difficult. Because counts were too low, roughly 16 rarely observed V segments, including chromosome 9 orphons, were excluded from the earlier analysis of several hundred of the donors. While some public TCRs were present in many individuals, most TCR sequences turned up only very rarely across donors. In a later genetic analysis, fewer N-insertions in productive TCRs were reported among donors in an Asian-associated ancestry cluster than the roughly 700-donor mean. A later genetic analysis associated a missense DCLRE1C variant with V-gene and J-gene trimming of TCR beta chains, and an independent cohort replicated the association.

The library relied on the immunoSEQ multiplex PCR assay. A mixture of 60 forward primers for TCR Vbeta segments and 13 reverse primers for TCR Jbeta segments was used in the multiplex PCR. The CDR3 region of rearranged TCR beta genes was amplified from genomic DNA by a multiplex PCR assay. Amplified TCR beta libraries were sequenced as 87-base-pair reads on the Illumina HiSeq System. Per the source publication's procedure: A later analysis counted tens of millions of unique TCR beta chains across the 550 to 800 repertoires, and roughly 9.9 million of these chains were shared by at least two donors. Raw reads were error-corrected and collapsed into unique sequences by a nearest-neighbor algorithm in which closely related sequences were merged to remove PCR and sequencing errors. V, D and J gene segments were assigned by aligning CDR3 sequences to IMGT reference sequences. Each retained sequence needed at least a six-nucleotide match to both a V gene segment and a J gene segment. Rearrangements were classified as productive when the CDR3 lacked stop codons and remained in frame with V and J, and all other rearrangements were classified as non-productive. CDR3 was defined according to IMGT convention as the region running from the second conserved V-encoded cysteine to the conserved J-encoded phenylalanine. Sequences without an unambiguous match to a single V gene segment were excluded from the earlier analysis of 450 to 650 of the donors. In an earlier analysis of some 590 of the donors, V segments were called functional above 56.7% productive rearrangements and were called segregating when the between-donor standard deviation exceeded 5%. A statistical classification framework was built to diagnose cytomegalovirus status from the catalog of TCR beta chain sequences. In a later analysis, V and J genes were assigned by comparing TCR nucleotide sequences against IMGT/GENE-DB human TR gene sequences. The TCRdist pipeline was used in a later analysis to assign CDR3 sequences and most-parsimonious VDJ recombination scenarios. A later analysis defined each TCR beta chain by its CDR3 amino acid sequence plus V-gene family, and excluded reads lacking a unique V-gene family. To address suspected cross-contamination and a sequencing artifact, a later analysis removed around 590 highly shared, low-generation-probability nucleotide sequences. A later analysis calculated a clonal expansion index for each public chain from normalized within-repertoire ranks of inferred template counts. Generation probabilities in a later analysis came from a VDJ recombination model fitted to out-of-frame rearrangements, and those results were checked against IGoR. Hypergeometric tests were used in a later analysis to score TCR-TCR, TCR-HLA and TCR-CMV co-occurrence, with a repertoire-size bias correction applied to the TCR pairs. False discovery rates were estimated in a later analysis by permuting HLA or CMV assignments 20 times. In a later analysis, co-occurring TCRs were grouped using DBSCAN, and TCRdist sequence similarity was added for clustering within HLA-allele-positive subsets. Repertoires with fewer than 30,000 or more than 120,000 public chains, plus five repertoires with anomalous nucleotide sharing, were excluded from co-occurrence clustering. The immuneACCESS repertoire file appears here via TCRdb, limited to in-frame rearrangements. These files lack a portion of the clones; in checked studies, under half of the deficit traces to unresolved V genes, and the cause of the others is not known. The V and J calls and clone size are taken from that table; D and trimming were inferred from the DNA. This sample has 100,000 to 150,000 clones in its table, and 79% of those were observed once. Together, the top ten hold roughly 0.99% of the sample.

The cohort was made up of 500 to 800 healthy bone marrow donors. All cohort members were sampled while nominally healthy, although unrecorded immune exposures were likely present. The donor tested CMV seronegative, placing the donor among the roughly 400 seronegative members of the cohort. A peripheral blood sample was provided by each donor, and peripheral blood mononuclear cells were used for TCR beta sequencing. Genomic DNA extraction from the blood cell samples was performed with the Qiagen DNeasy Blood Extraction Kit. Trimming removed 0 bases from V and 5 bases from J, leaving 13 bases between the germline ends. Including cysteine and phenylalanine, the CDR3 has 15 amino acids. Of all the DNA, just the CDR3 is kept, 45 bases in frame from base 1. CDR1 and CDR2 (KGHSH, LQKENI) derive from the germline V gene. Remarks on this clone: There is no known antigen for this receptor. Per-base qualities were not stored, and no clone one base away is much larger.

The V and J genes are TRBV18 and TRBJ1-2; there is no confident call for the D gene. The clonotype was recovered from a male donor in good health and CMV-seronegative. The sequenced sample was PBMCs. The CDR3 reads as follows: CASSPPSEGRYGYTF. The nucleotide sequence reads TGTGCCAGCTCACCACCGTCGGAGGGCCGGTATGGCTACACCTTC.